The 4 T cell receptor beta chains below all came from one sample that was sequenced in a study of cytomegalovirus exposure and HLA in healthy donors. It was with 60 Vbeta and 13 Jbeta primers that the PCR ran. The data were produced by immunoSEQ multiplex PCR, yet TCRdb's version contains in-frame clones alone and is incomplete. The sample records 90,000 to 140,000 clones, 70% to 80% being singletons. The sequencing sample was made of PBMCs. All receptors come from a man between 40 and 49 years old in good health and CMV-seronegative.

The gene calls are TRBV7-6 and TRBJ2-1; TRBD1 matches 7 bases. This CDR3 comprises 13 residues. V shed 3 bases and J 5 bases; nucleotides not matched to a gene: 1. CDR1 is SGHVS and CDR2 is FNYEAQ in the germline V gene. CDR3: CASSFTGDNEQFF. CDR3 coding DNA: TGTGCCAGCAGCTTCACAGGGGACAATGAGCAGTTCTTC.

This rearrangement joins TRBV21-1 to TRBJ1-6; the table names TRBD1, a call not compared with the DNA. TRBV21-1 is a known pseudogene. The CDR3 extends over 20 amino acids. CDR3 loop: CASSSTTPDRGFSYNSPLHF. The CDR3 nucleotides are TGTGCCAGCAGCTCGACCACACCGGACAGGGGCTTCTCCTATAATTCACCCCTCCACTTT.

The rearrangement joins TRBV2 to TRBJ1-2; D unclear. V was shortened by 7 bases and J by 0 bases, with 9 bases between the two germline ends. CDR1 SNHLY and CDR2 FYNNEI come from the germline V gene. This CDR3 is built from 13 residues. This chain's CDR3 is CASINRTNYGYTF. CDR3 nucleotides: TGTGCCAGCATAAACAGAACTAACTATGGCTACACCTTC.

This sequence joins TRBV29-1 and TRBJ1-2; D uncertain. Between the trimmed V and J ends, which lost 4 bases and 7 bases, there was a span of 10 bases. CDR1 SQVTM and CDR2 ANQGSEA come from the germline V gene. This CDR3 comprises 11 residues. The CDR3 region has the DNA TGCAGCGTTGTCCGGGGATCTGGCTACACCTTC. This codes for CSVVRGSGYTF.